Below are 8 T cell receptor beta chains sequenced from a single sample in a study of blood T cell repertoires in COVID-19. Here immunoSEQ multiplex PCR was the method, and the copy in TCRdb shows in-frame clones only, minus some. The sample carries tens of thousands of clones, roughly 83% recorded once. Sequencing was done on a sample of peripheral blood. The source of these receptors is an older man with active COVID-19.

The CDR3 loop reads CASSLGTPYPPGYTF. Written as DNA, the CDR3 is TGTGCCAGCAGCCTCGGGACACCGTACCCTCCGGGCTACACCTTC. The chain carries TRBV14 and TRBJ1-2; maybe TRBD1 (6 bases). The CDR3 has 15 residues. The V gene's germline CDR1 is SGHDN and CDR2 FVKESK. V lost 4 bases, J lost 8 bases, and 20 bases lay in between.

V gene TRBV4-2 combines with J gene TRBJ2-3; D is unresolved. Germline CDR1 reads LGHNA; CDR2 reads YNFKEQ. The CDR3 runs to 13 residues. The V end was cut by 4 bases, the J end by 4 bases, with 9 bases between. The CDR3 DNA reads TGTGCCAGCAGCCCGAGTAGAGCAGATACGCAGTATTTT. Translated, it gives CASSPSRADTQYF.

V usage is TRBV21-1 and J usage is TRBJ1-1; TRBD1 is taken as the D call from the table, unchecked against the DNA. TRBV21-1 is a known pseudogene. The length of the CDR3 is 15 residues. The CDR3 spells CASTGQGEMNTEAFF. As DNA, the CDR3 is TGTGCCAGCACCGGACAGGGAGAGATGAACACTGAAGCTTTCTTT.

This clone was picked up one time. The chain couples TRBV7-9 to TRBJ2-5; D may be TRBD1 (7 bases). The V end was cut by 4 bases, the J end by 4 bases, with 10 bases between. Germline values: CDR1 SEHNR, CDR2 FQNEAQ (reference sequence). The CDR3 sequence is 13 residues long. The CDR3 is CASSSQGGETQYF. In DNA form, the CDR3 reads TGTGCCAGCAGCTCCCAGGGGGGAGAGACCCAGTACTTC. The full variable domain, its missing parts supplied by reference TRBV7-9 and TRBJ2-5, is DTGVSQNPRHKITKRGQNVTFRCDPISEHNRLYWYRQTLGQGPEFLTYFQNEAQLEKSRLLSDRFSAERPKGSFSTLEIQRTEQGDSAMYLCASSSQGGETQYFGPGTRLLVL.

V is TRBV11-2 and J is TRBJ2-1; no definite D call. The CDR3 length is 15 residues. V dropped 5 bases and J dropped 5 bases, with 16 bases sitting between them. Germline V gene data show CDR1 as SGHAT and CDR2 as FQNNGV. Here the CDR3 reads CASSPSQVANNEQFF. The CDR3 DNA follows: TGTGCCAGCAGCCCCAGCCAAGTAGCTAACAATGAGCAGTTCTTC.

This chain joins TRBV11-2 and TRBJ2-2, with TRBD2 matching 8 bases. Germline CDR1 and CDR2: SGHAT and FQNNGV. V lost 7 bases and J lost 5; bases outside the gene matches: 6. The CDR3 has 14 residues. Written as DNA, the CDR3 is TGTGCCAGCACCAGCTTAGCGGGAACCGGGGAGCTGTTTTTT. Encoded protein: CASTSLAGTGELFF.

The sample holds one count of this clone. This chain uses TRBV5-1 with TRBJ2-1, with 14 nucleotides matching TRBD2. The CDR3 length is 15 residues. Germline V lookup: CDR1 SGHRS, CDR2 YFSETQ. J lost 6 bases, V lost 8 bases, and 7 bases had no gene match. The CDR3 protein is CASQPGTSGSNEQFF. DNA for the CDR3: TGCGCCAGTCAACCCGGGACTAGCGGGAGCAATGAGCAGTTCTTC.

This rearrangement joins TRBV5-5 to TRBJ1-4; TRBD1 agrees at 8 bases. V lost 1 base to trimming and J lost 0 bases; unmatched junction nucleotides: 8. This CDR3 is built from 18 residues. Germline values: CDR1 SGHKS, CDR2 YYEKEE (reference sequence). CDR3 bases: TGTGCCAGCAGCTTGAGGGACAGGACTATTGCAACTAATGAAAAACTGTTTTTT. Encoded protein: CASSLRDRTIATNEKLFF.